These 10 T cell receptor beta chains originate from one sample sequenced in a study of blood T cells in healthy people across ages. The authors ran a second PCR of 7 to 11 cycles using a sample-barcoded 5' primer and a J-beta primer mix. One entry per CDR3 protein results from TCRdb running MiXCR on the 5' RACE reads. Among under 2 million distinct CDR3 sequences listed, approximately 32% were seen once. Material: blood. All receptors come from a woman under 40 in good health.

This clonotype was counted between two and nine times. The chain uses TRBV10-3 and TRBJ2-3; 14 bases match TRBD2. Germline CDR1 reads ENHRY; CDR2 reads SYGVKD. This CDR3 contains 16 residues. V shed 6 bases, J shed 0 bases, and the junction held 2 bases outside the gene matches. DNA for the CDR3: TGTGCCATCAGGAGACTAGCGGGGGGGAGCACAGATACGCAGTATTTT. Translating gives CAIRRLAGGSTDTQYF.

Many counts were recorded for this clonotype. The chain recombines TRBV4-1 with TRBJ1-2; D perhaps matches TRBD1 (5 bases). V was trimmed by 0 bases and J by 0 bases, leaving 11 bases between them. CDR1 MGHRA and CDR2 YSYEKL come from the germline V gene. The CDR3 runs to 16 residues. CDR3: CASSQDAQGPNYGYTF. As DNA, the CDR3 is TGCGCCAGCAGCCAAGATGCCCAGGGACCTAACTATGGCTACACCTTC.

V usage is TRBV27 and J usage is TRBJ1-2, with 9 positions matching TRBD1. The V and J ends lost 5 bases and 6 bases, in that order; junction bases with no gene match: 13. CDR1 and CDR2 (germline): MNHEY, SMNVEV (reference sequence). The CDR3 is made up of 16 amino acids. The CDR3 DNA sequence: TGTGCCAGCAGTCAGACCGGGACAGGGTTCTTCGATGGCTACACCTTC. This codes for CASSQTGTGFFDGYTF.

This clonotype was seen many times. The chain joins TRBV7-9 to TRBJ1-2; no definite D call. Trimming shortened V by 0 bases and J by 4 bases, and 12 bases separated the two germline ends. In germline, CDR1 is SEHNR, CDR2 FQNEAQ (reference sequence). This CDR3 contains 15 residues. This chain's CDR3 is CASSLAGMRSYGYTF. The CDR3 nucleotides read TGTGCCAGCAGCTTAGCGGGGATGAGGAGCTATGGCTACACCTTC.

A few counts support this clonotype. The CDR3 sequence is CSARPGGGNQPQHF. As DNA, the CDR3 is TGCAGTGCTAGGCCTGGGGGCGGGAATCAGCCCCAGCATTTT. The J gene is TRBJ1-5, the V gene TRBV20-1; D may be TRBD1 (6 bases). V lost 3 bases, J lost 4 bases, and 13 bases lay in between. This CDR3 has 14 residues. The V gene's germline CDR1 is DFQATT and CDR2 SNEGSKA (reference sequence).

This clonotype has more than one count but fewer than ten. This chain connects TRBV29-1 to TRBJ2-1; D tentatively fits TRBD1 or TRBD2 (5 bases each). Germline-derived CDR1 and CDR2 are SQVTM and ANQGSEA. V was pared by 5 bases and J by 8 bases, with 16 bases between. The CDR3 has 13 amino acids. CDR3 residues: CSVSPERDDEQFF. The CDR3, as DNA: TGCAGCGTTAGCCCCGAACGGGACGATGAGCAGTTCTTC.

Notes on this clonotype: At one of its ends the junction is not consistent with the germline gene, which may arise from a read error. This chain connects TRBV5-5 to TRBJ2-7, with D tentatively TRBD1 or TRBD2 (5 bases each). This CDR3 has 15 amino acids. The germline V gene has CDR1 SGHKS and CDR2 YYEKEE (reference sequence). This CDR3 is CASILGVTDSYEQYF. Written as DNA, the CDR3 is TGTGCCAGCATCTTGGGGGTGACTGACTCCTACGAGCAGTACTTC.

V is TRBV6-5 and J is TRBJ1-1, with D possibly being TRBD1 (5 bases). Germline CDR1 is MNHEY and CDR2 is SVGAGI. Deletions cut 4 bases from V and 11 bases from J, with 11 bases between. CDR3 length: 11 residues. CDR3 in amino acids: CASSFGTLAFF. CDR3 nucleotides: TGTGCCAGCAGTTTTGGGACTCTGGCTTTCTTT.

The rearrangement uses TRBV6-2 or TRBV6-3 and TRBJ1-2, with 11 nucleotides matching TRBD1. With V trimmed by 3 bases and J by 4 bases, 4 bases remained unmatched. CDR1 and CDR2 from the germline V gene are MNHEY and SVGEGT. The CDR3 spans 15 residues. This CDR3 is CASSYLGTGGYGYTF. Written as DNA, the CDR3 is TGTGCCAGCAGTTATCTCGGGACAGGGGGCTATGGCTACACCTTC.

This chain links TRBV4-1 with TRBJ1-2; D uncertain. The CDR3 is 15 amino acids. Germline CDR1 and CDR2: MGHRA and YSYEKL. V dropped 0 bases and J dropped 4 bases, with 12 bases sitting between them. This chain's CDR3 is CASSQDFKGGYGYTF. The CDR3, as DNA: TGCGCCAGCAGCCAAGATTTTAAGGGAGGCTATGGCTACACCTTC.